The 11 T cell receptor beta chains below all came from one sample that was sequenced in a study of T cells in Graves' hyperthyroidism and ophthalmopathy. Amplified TCR beta CDR3 regions came from RNA transcripts. The HTBI primer set was used in a first-round RT-PCR of the TCR CDR3. TCRdb processed the multiplex PCR reads anew with MiXCR; each CDR3 protein has one entry. The table has 250,000 to 350,000 distinct CDR3 sequences, 20% to 25% seen once. Sequenced material: blood. The receptors derive from a man aged 30-40 years with Graves' ophthalmopathy.

Of note for this clonotype: A much larger clone differs by one base, so this may be a read error. The conserved closing phenylalanine or tryptophan is absent in this CDR3, likely reflecting a read error. The chain has TRBV12-3 or TRBV12-4 and TRBJ1-2, with D possibly TRBD1 on 6 matching bases. Trimming left V 7 bases short and J 4 bases short, with 16 bases between. The CDR3 runs 14 residues. The chain's CDR3 is CASTWGQSFYGYTL. The CDR3 DNA is TGTGCCAGCACCTGGGGGCAGAGCTTCTATGGCTACACCCTC.

Ten or more counts support this clonotype. CDR3 sequence reads: CASSLATGVLSGYTF. In DNA, the CDR3 is TGTGCCAGCAGTTTAGCGACAGGCGTACTTTCTGGCTACACCTTC. The chain couples TRBV28 to TRBJ1-2; D might be TRBD1 (6 bases). The CDR3 consists of 15 residues. Trimming removed 2 bases from V and 7 bases from J, with 17 bases in between. From germline, CDR1 is MDHEN and CDR2 SYDVKM.

This clonotype appeared many times. CDR3 protein: CAWSVLEAIRTLHF. The DNA of the CDR3 is TGTGCCTGGAGTGTACTGGAGGCGATTCGGACCCTCCACTTT. The chain combines TRBV30 with TRBJ1-6; no firm D call. Germline-derived CDR1 and CDR2 are GTSNPN and SVGIG (reference sequence). CDR3 length equals 14 residues. V lost 0 bases, J lost 14 bases, and 17 bases lay in between. Full variable domain (outside the CDR3, taken from reference TRBV30 and TRBJ1-6): SQTIHQWPATLVQPVGSPLSLECTVEGTSNPNLYWYRQAAGRGLQLLFYSVGIGQISSEVPQNLSASRPQDRQFILSSKKLLLSDSGFYLCAWSVLEAIRTLHFGNGTRLTVT.

This chain joins TRBV20-1 and TRBJ1-1; D call uncertain. V was pared by 3 bases and J by 0 bases, with 8 bases between. The CDR3 contains 13 residues. The germline V gene encodes CDR1 DFQATT and CDR2 SNEGSKA (reference sequence). CDR3 DNA sequence: TGCAGTGCTAGCCTACAGCTGAACACTGAAGCTTTCTTT. This encodes CSASLQLNTEAFF.

The chain uses TRBV6-2 or TRBV6-3 and TRBJ2-5; 7 positions match TRBD1. Germline V gene data show CDR1 as MNHEY and CDR2 as SVGEGT. The CDR3 contains 15 residues. The V gene end was trimmed by 6 bases and the J gene end by 0 bases; junction bases not matched to a gene: 7. The CDR3 nucleotides are TGTGCCAGCAGCCGGGACAGCTTTTACCAAGAGACCCAGTACTTC. Translated, it gives CASSRDSFYQETQYF.

The gene calls are TRBV15 and TRBJ1-1; D call uncertain. Germline-derived CDR1 and CDR2 are LNHNV and YYDKDF (reference sequence). CDR3 size: 12 residues. Trimming cost V 2 bases and J 8 bases, with 9 bases left between them. The CDR3 nucleotides read TGTGCCACCAGCAGACCGGGATCCGAAGCTTTCTTT. Protein: CATSRPGSEAFF.

This clonotype came up many times. CDR3 bases: TGTGCCACCAGTGATAGTCAGGGGAGCTATGGCTACACCTTC. Its translation is CATSDSQGSYGYTF. The chain employs TRBV24-1 and TRBJ1-2, with D possibly matching TRBD1 (6 bases). V shed 3 bases and J shed 4 bases, with 11 bases lying between them. The V gene's germline CDR1 is KGHDR and CDR2 SFDVKD. The CDR3 is 14 residues long.

This clonotype was observed a single time. A read error may explain this, as a much larger clone is one base away. The chain combines TRBV6-1 with TRBJ2-1; possibly TRBD2 for D (6 bases). The CDR3 totals 16 residues. Germline loops: CDR1 MNHNS, CDR2 SASEGT. CDR3 sequence: CASSIRGTQNYNERFF. Written as DNA, the CDR3 is TGTGCCAGCAGTATCCGGGGGACGCAAAATTACAATGAGCGGTTCTTC.

The J gene is TRBJ2-5, the V gene TRBV28, with TRBD1 as a possible D gene (6 bases). CDR1 is MDHEN, CDR2 SYDVKM, per germline. Trimming pared 10 bases from V and 4 bases from J, leaving 16 bases between. This CDR3 is built from 13 residues. CDR3 protein: CATEGGEGETQYF. DNA for the CDR3: TGTGCCACCGAAGGGGGAGAGGGAGAGACCCAGTACTTC.

V is TRBV7-9 and J is TRBJ1-1, with D unresolved. The CDR3 is 14 residues long. Trimming removed 7 bases at V and 0 bases at J, with 12 bases between. The germline CDR1 and CDR2 sequences are SEHNR and FQNEAQ (reference sequence). In nucleotides, the CDR3 is TGTGCCAGCACCCCCGCGCCTATGAACACTGAAGCTTTCTTT. Protein product: CASTPAPMNTEAFF.

This clonotype came up many times. J is TRBJ1-1 and V is TRBV3-1; D gene unclear. The V and J ends lost 0 bases and 6 bases respectively, with 17 bases between them. The CDR3 runs 16 residues. CDR1 and CDR2 (germline): LGHDT, YNNKEL (reference sequence). The CDR3 spells CASSQDSVRYYPEAFF. The CDR3 DNA reads as TGTGCCAGCAGCCAAGATTCAGTCCGATACTACCCTGAAGCTTTCTTT. Filled out from reference TRBV3-1 and TRBJ1-1, the complete variable domain reads DTAVSQTPKYLVTQMGNDKSIKCEQNLGHDTMYWYKQDSKKFLKIMFSYNNKELIINETVPNRFSPKSPDKAHLNLHINSLELGDSAVYFCASSQDSVRYYPEAFFGQGTRLTVV.